The T cell receptor beta chain described here comes from a study of control samples from healthy donors and cancer patients. The data were produced by immunoSEQ multiplex PCR, yet TCRdb's version contains in-frame clones alone and is incomplete. This sample yields roughly 120,000 clones, of which about 93% are seen a single time; 1.7% belongs to the top ten. Germline V gene lookup returns CDR1 SGHRS and CDR2 YFSETQ. CDR3 length: 14 residues. V lost 2 bases, J lost 4 bases, and 9 bases lay in between. The V call is TRBV5-1, the J call TRBJ2-2; tentative D call: TRBD2 (5 bases). The origin of this receptor is a man aged 45-65 years with head and neck cancer. The sequenced sample was PBMCs. The CDR3 is CASSFSGSTGELFF. The CDR3 DNA sequence: TGCGCCAGCAGCTTCAGCGGATCCACCGGGGAGCTGTTTTTT.